This T cell receptor (beta chain) appears in the sequencing data of a study of T cell responses to AZD1222 COVID-19 vaccine. The method was immunoSEQ multiplex PCR; TCRdb's version includes in-frame clones alone and lacks a portion of them. Here the sample spans under 110,000 clones, roughly 88% being singletons. The CDR3 covers 15 residues. Germline V lookup: CDR1 SGHNT, CDR2 YYREEE (reference sequence). The V and J ends lost 0 bases and 1 base respectively, with 10 bases between them. This receptor was taken from an adult who received the AZD1222 COVID-19 vaccine. The V gene is TRBV5-4, the J gene TRBJ2-5, with D unresolved. Sequenced material: peripheral blood, taken 28 days after the second AZD1222 dose. Here the CDR3 reads CASSLVLGGQETQYF. CDR3 DNA sequence: TGTGCCAGCAGCTTGGTTCTGGGTGGCCAAGAGACCCAGTACTTC.